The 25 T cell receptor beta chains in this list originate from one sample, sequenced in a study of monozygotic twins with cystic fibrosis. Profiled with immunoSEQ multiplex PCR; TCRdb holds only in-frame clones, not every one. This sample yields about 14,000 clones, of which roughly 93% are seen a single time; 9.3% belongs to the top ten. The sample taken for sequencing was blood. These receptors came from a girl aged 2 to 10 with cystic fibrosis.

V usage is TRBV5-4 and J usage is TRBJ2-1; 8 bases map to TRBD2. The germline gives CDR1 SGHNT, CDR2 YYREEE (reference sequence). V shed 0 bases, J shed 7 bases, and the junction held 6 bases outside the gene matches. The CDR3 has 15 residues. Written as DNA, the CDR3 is TGTGCCAGCAGCTTGGGTGGTAGCGGGAAAAATGAGCAGTTCTTC. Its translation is CASSLGGSGKNEQFF.

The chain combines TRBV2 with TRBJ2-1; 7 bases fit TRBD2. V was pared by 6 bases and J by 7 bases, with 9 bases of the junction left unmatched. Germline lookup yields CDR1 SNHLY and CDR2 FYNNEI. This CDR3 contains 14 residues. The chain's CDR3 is CASRPGLLRNEQFF. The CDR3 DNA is TGTGCCAGCAGGCCGGGACTACTTAGGAATGAGCAGTTCTTC.

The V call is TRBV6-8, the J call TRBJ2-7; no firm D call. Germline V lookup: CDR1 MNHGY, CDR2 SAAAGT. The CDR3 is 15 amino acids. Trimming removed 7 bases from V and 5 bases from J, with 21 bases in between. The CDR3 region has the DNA TGTGCCAGCATTAAGGGCAGGAGACGGTCGCACGAGCAGTACTTC. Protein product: CASIKGRRRSHEQYF.

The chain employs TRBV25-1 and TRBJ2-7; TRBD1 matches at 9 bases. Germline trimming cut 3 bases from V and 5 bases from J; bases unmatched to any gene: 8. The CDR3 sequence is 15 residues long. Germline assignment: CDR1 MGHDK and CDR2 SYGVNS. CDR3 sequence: CASSELRDRDNEQYF. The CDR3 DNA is TGTGCCAGCAGTGAGCTCCGGGACAGGGACAACGAGCAGTACTTC.

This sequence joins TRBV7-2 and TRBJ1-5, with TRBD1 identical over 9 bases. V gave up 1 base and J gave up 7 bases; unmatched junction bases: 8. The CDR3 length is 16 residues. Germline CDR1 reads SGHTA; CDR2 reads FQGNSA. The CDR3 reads CASSLVGGGQGQPQHF. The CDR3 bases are TGTGCCAGCAGCTTAGTGGGCGGGGGACAGGGACAGCCCCAGCATTTT.

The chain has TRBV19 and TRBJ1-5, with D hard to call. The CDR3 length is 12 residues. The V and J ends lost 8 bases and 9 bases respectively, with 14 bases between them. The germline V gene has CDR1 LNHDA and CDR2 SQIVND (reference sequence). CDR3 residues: CASAQYLRPQHF. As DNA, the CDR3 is TGTGCCAGTGCCCAGTACCTTCGGCCCCAGCATTTT.

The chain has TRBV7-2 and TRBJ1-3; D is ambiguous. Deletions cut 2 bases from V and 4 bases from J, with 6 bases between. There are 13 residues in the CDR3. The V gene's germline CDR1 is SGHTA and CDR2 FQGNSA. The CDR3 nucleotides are TGTGCCAGCAGCTTACACCGAGGAAACACCATATATTTT. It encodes CASSLHRGNTIYF.

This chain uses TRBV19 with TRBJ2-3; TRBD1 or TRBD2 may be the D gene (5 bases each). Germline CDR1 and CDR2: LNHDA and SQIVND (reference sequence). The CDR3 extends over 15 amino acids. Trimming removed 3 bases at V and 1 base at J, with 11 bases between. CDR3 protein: CASSIFRGRTDTQYF. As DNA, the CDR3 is TGTGCCAGTAGTATTTTCCGGGGACGCACAGATACGCAGTATTTT.

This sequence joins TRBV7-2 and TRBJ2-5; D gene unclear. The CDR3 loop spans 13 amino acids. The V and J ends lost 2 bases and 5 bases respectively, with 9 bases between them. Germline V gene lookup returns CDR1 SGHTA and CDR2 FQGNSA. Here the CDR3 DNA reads TGTGCCAGCAGCTTACGGGTAGCCGAGACCCAGTACTTC. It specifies CASSLRVAETQYF.

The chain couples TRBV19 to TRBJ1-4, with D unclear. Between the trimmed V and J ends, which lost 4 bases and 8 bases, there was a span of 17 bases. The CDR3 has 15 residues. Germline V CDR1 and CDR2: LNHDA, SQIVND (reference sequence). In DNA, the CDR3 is TGTGCCAGTAGTACCCTGGGTCCTTCGGGGGAAAAACTGTTTTTT. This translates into CASSTLGPSGEKLFF.

The CDR3 is CASSVTADEKLFF. In DNA form, the CDR3 reads TGTGCCAGCAGTGTGACAGCAGATGAAAAACTGTTTTTT. This sequence joins TRBV6-4 and TRBJ1-4; perhaps TRBD1 as D (5 bases). Germline V CDR1 and CDR2: MRHNA, SNTAGT. Trimming took 4 bases from V and 6 from J, leaving 9 bases between them. CDR3 length: 13 residues.

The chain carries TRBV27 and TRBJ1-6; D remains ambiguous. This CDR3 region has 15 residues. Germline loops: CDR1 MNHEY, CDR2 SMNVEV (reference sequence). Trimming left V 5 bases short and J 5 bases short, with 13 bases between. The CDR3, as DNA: TGTGCCAGCAGTATCGGACCAGCTCATAATTCACCCCTCCACTTT. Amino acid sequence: CASSIGPAHNSPLHF.

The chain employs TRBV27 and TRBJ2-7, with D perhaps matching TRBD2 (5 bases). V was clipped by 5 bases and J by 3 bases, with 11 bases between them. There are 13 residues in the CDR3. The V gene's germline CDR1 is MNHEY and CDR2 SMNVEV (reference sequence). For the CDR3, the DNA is TGTGCCAGCAGTCGAGGGATGAGCTACGAGCAGTACTTC. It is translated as CASSRGMSYEQYF.

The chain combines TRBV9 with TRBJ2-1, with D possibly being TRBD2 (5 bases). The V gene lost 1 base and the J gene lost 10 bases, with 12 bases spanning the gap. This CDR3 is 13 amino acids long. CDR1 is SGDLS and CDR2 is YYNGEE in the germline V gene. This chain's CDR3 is CASSVSPRGEQFF. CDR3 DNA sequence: TGTGCCAGCAGCGTATCCCCCCGGGGAGAGCAGTTCTTC.

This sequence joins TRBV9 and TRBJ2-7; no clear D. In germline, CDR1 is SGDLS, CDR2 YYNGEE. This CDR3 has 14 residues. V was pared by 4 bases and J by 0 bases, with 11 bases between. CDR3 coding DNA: TGTGCCAGCAGCACCGGGCCAGTCTCCTACGAGCAGTACTTC. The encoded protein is CASSTGPVSYEQYF.

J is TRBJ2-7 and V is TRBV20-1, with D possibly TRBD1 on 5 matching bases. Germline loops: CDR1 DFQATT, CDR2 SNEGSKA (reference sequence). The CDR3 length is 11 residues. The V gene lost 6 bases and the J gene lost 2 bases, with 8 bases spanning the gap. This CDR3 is CSAPGPYEQYF. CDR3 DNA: TGCAGTGCACCAGGGCCCTACGAGCAGTACTTC.

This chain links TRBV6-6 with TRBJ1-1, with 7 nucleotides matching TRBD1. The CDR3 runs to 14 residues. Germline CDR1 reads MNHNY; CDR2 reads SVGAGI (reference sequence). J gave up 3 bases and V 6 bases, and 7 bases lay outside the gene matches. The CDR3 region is CASSKDRPDTEAFF. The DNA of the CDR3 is TGTGCCAGCAGCAAGGACAGGCCGGACACTGAAGCTTTCTTT.

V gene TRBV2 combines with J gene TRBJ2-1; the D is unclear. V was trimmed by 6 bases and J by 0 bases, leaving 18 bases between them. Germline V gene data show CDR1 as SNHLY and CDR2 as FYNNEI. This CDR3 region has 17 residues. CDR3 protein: CASRSTLSSSSYNEQFF. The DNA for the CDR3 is TGTGCCAGCAGGTCTACTTTATCGTCGAGCTCCTACAATGAGCAGTTCTTC.

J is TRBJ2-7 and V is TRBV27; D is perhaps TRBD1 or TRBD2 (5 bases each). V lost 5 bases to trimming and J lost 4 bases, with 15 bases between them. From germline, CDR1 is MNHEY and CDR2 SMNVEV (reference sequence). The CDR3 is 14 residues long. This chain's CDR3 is CASSPARGGYEQYF. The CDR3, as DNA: TGTGCCAGCAGTCCAGCTCGGGGCGGATACGAGCAGTACTTC.

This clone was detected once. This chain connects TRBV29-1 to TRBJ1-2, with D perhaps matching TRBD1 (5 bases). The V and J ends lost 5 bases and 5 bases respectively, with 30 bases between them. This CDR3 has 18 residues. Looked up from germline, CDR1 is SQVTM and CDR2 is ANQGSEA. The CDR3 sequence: CSVIISGDPGTQLYGYTF. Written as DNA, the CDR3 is TGCAGCGTTATCATTTCGGGGGACCCAGGCACCCAATTATATGGCTACACCTTC.

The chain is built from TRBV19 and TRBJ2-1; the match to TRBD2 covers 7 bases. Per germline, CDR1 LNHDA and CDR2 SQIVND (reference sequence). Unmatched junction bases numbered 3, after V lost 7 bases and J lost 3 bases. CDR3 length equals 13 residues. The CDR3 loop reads CASIAGDYNEQFF. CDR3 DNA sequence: TGTGCCAGTATCGCGGGGGACTACAATGAGCAGTTCTTC. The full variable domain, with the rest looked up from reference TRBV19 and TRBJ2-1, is DGGITQSPKYLFRKEGQNVTLSCEQNLNHDAMYWYRQDPGQGLRLIYYSQIVNDFQKGDIAEGYSVSREKKESFPLTVTSAQKNPTAFYLCASIAGDYNEQFFGPGTRLTVL.

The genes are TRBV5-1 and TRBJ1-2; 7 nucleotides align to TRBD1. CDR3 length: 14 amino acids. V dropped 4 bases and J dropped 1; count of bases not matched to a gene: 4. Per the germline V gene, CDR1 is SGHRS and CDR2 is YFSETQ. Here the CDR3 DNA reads TGCGCCAGCAGCCCGGGACAGTTTAACTATGGCTACACCTTC. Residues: CASSPGQFNYGYTF.

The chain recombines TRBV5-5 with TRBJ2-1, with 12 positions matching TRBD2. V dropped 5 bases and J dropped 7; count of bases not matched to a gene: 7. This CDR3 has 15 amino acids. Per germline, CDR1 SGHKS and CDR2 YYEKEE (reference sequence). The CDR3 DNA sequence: TGTGCCAGCAGTTTACTAGCGGGAGGAAAGAATGAGCAGTTCTTC. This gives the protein CASSLLAGGKNEQFF.

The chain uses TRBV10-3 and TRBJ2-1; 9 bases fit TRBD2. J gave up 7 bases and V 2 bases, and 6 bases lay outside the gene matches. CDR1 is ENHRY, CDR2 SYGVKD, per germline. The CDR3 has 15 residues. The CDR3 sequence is CAISEKAGGRNEQFF. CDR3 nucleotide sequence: TGTGCCATCAGTGAGAAAGCGGGAGGCCGGAATGAGCAGTTCTTC.

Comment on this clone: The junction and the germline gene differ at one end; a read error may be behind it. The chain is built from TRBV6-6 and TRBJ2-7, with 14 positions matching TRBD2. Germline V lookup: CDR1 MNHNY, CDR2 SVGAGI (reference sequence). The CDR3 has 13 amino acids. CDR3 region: CASSRGRTSGGIF. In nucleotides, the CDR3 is TGTGCCAGCAGCCGCGGTCGGACTAGCGGGGGGATTTTC.